This T cell receptor beta chain was observed in a study of beta chain features in type 1 diabetes. Germline CDR1 is SNHLY and CDR2 is FYNNEI. With 10 bases removed from V and 7 bases from J, the gap between germline ends came to 26 bases. The CDR3 runs to 15 residues. The whole isolated RNA underwent reverse transcription, so sequencing captured expressed TCRB transcripts. Method: immunoSEQ multiplex PCR; TCRdb's copy keeps in-frame clones and lacks some. This sample has about 270,000 clones, with 13% to 15% found just once. Material: naive CD4+ T cells from blood. The receptor was isolated from a woman between 40 and 50 years old in good health. The chain couples TRBV2 to TRBJ2-7, with D perhaps TRBD1 (6 bases). For the CDR3, the DNA is TGTGCCACAGGGGATCGATCTTTCGGAGTGAGGGAGCAGTACTTC. Protein: CATGDRSFGVREQYF.